These 32 T cell receptor beta chains came from one sample sequenced in a study of blood T cell repertoires in COVID-19. Clones were read by immunoSEQ multiplex PCR, and TCRdb kept only the in-frame ones, dropping some. Here the sample spans approximately 160,000 clones, roughly 88% being singletons. The specimen was peripheral blood. The receptors derive from a woman of 80 years or more with active or convalescent COVID-19.

This clone was counted only a few times. This chain joins TRBV5-8 and TRBJ1-2; 7 bases are a match to TRBD1. The trim removed 6 bases at V and 6 bases at J, leaving 8 bases unmatched. The CDR3 is made up of 13 amino acids. CDR1 and CDR2 from the germline V gene are SGHTS and YDEGEE. The CDR3 bases are TGTGCCAGCATCCGAGACAGGGCCAATGGCTACACCTTC. This translates into CASIRDRANGYTF.

This chain links TRBV4-1 with TRBJ1-2, with D tentatively TRBD1 (6 bases). The CDR3 is 17 residues long. V was trimmed by 3 bases and J by 3 bases, leaving 20 bases between them. Germline CDR1 MGHRA, CDR2 YSYEKL. The CDR3 sequence is CASSHLAQGLGDYGYTF. DNA of the CDR3: TGCGCCAGCAGCCACCTAGCCCAGGGGCTGGGGGACTATGGCTACACCTTC.

This clone showed up just a few times. V and J are TRBV7-2 and TRBJ1-5; 9 positions match TRBD1. This CDR3 is built from 15 residues. Trimming took 0 bases from V and 5 from J; bases not matched to a gene: 2. The germline V gene encodes CDR1 SGHTA and CDR2 FQGNSA. CDR3 nucleotide sequence: TGTGCCAGCAGCTTAGCGGGGACAGGGTATCAGCCCCAGCATTTT. It is translated as CASSLAGTGYQPQHF.

To note about this clone: Within the sample, other DNA sequences also encode this same CDR3. The chain combines TRBV3-1 (or the pseudogene TRBV3-2) with TRBJ1-6, with 10 bases lining up with TRBD1. CDR3 length: 15 residues. CDR1 and CDR2 from the germline V gene are LGHDT and YNNKEL (reference sequence). V trimming: 0 bases; J trimming: 8 bases; junction bases outside the gene matches: 1. The CDR3 loop reads CASSQEGQGDSPLHF. Written as DNA, the CDR3 is TGTGCCAGCAGCCAAGAAGGACAGGGGGATTCACCCCTCCACTTT.

This clone was counted a few times. The V and J genes are TRBV6-5 and TRBJ1-1; TRBD1 aligns across 7 bases. The CDR3 totals 14 residues. After removal of 6 bases from V and 1 base from J, the junction contained 5 bases not matched to a gene. In germline, CDR1 is MNHEY, CDR2 SVGAGI. The CDR3 DNA reads TGTGCCAGCAGACCTTGGACAGGGAACACTGAAGCTTTCTTT. Its translation: CASRPWTGNTEAFF.

This sequence joins TRBV9 and TRBJ1-2; 12 nucleotides line up with TRBD1. CDR3 length: 16 residues. CDR1 SGDLS and CDR2 YYNGEE come from the germline V gene. The V segment lost 2 bases and the J segment 4 bases; nucleotides outside the gene matches: 6. DNA of the CDR3: TGTGCCAGCAGCGTGTCGCCGGGACAGGGGGCCTATGGCTACACCTTC. It encodes CASSVSPGQGAYGYTF. The whole variable domain, remainder taken from reference TRBV9 and TRBJ1-2, is DSGVTQTPKHLITATGQRVTLRCSPRSGDLSVYWYQQSLDQGLQFLIQYYNGEERAKGNILERFSAQQFPDLHSELNLSSLELGDSALYFCASSVSPGQGAYGYTFGSGTRLTVV.

This clone is a singleton in its sample. The chain employs TRBV10-3 and TRBJ2-7, with 7 positions matching TRBD1. CDR1 and CDR2 (germline): ENHRY, SYGVKD. This CDR3 has 14 amino acids. The V and J ends lost 3 bases and 3 bases, in that order; junction bases with no gene match: 5. The DNA of the CDR3 is TGTGCCATCAGTGATTCCGGGACAGTCTACGAGCAGTACTTC. It codes for CAISDSGTVYEQYF.

Only a few counts were recorded for this clone. This chain links TRBV19 with TRBJ1-5, with D maybe TRBD1 (5 bases). V dropped 6 bases and J dropped 2 bases, with 11 bases sitting between them. The CDR3 has 14 residues. Per the germline V gene, CDR1 is LNHDA and CDR2 is SQIVND (reference sequence). The CDR3 reads CASRSGGGNQPQHF. The CDR3, as DNA: TGTGCCAGTAGGTCCGGGGGAGGCAATCAGCCCCAGCATTTT.

This chain links TRBV7-2 with TRBJ1-4; 9 bases are shared with TRBD1. CDR3 size: 14 residues. Trimming at V came to 5 bases and at J to 8 bases, leaving 6 bases not matched to a gene. Germline assignment: CDR1 SGHTA and CDR2 FQGNSA. The CDR3 DNA is TGTGCCAGCAGCCAGGGGACAGGGACCGAAAAACTGTTTTTT. Protein sequence: CASSQGTGTEKLFF.

The V call is TRBV6-2 or TRBV6-3, the J call TRBJ2-7; 8 nucleotides line up with TRBD2. The CDR3 loop spans 14 amino acids. The V segment lost 5 bases and the J segment 4 bases; nucleotides outside the gene matches: 7. Germline V gene sequence: CDR1 MNHEY, CDR2 SVGEGT. This chain's CDR3 is CASSGHSGGYEQYF. The CDR3 DNA is TGTGCCAGCAGTGGACACAGCGGGGGTTACGAGCAGTACTTC.

The gene calls are TRBV7-8 and TRBJ2-5, with D perhaps matching TRBD1 (5 bases). Trimming pared 1 base from V and 5 bases from J, leaving 8 bases between. The CDR3 spans 13 residues. Germline CDR1 and CDR2: SGHVS and FQNEAQ. CDR3 DNA: TGTGCCAGCAGCTTAGATTGGGGCGAGACCCAGTACTTC. This codes for CASSLDWGETQYF.

In DNA, the CDR3 is TGTGCCAGCAGCTTAGGGGGACTAGTCAACGATGAGCAGTTCTTC. This encodes CASSLGGLVNDEQFF. V is TRBV7-2 and J is TRBJ2-1, with 8 bases matching TRBD2. The junction had 7 bases not matched to a gene; V was cut back by 1 base and J by 8 bases. Germline V gene sequence: CDR1 SGHTA, CDR2 FQGNSA. The CDR3 is 15 residues long.

The V call is TRBV13, the J call TRBJ2-7; 9 bases are a match to TRBD1. The junction had 4 bases not matched to a gene; V was cut back by 4 bases and J by 6 bases. The CDR3 runs 13 residues. CDR1 and CDR2 (germline): PRHDT, FYEKMQ (reference sequence). CDR3 bases: TGTGCCAGCAGCTCGGGGACAGGGCTCGAGCAGTACTTC. It yields the protein CASSSGTGLEQYF.

The chain is built from TRBV16 and TRBJ1-1; D is unresolved. CDR3 length equals 14 residues. Trimming removed 4 bases from V and 0 bases from J, with 9 bases in between. Germline CDR1 is KGHSY and CDR2 is FQNENV. The CDR3 reads CASSLSSVNTEAFF. CDR3 sequence (DNA): TGTGCCAGCAGCCTATCCTCCGTGAACACTGAAGCTTTCTTT. Full variable domain (outside the CDR3, taken from reference TRBV16 and TRBJ1-1): GEEVAQTPKHLVRGEGQKAKLYCAPIKGHSYVFWYQQVLKNEFKFLISFQNENVFDETGMPKERFSAKCLPNSPCSLEIQATKLEDSAVYFCASSLSSVNTEAFFGQGTRLTVV.

The rearrangement links TRBV6-5 to TRBJ1-1, with D perhaps TRBD1 (6 bases). Per the germline V gene, CDR1 is MNHEY and CDR2 is SVGAGI. Deletions cut 6 bases from V and 10 bases from J, with 15 bases between. The CDR3 runs to 12 residues. CDR3 region: CASSLQGSGAFF. In nucleotides, the CDR3 is TGTGCCAGCAGCTTACAGGGATCCGGAGCTTTCTTT.

This clone was observed once. The J gene is TRBJ2-7, the V gene TRBV6-5; the D gene is possibly TRBD1 (6 bases). Trimming removed 5 bases from V and 3 bases from J, with 17 bases in between. The CDR3 is 15 residues long. CDR1 and CDR2 from the germline V gene are MNHEY and SVGAGI. DNA of the CDR3: TGTGCCAGCAGTCCGACCCCAGGGGTAAACTACGAGCAGTACTTC. Its protein product is CASSPTPGVNYEQYF.

V usage is TRBV12-3 or TRBV12-4 and J usage is TRBJ2-2; D possibly corresponds to TRBD2 (7 bases). Deletions cut 7 bases from V and 9 bases from J, with 12 bases between. This CDR3 is built from 12 residues. The CDR3 DNA reads as TGTGCCAGCACCCCGGGGGGCTGGGAGCTGTTTTTT. Its protein product is CASTPGGWELFF.

The gene calls are TRBV19 and TRBJ1-5; D remains ambiguous. Germline lookup yields CDR1 LNHDA and CDR2 SQIVND (reference sequence). The V end was cut by 2 bases, the J end by 1 base, with 3 bases between. This CDR3 has 13 residues. The CDR3 spells CASSITSNQPQHF. CDR3 sequence (DNA): TGTGCCAGTAGTATAACAAGCAATCAGCCCCAGCATTTT.

The chain carries TRBV5-1 and TRBJ1-6; 7 nucleotides line up with TRBD1. The CDR3 totals 16 residues. Germline-derived CDR1 and CDR2 are SGHRS and YFSETQ. J lost 5 bases, V lost 0 bases, and 5 bases had no gene match. The CDR3 here is CASSLGGTVDNSPLHF. The CDR3, as DNA: TGCGCCAGCAGCTTGGGAGGGACAGTGGATAATTCACCCCTCCACTTT.

The chain combines TRBV7-9 with TRBJ1-1; 7 positions match TRBD1. CDR1 is SEHNR and CDR2 is FQNEAQ in the germline V gene (reference sequence). This CDR3 is 14 amino acids long. The junction had 6 bases not matched to a gene; V was cut back by 5 bases and J by 3 bases. The CDR3 loop reads CASSPTGAHTEAFF. DNA for the CDR3: TGTGCCAGCAGCCCCACAGGGGCCCACACTGAAGCTTTCTTT.

The chain employs TRBV11-2 and TRBJ2-1; tentative D call: TRBD2 (6 bases). CDR3 length: 17 amino acids. The germline V gene encodes CDR1 SGHAT and CDR2 FQNNGV. The ends were cut back, 0 bases at V and 1 base at J, with 13 bases in the middle. CDR3 sequence: CASSLEGAGRSYNEQFF. DNA for the CDR3: TGTGCCAGCAGCTTAGAGGGAGCAGGGAGGTCCTACAATGAGCAGTTCTTC.

The CDR3 nucleotides are TGCAGCGTTGACAGGGGGCGCGGGTGGAGCACTGAAGCTTTCTTT. It encodes CSVDRGRGWSTEAFF. V gene TRBV29-1 combines with J gene TRBJ1-1; 8 bases map to TRBD1. Per germline, CDR1 SQVTM and CDR2 ANQGSEA. Losses at the gene ends were 3 bases for V and 4 bases for J; bases not matched to a gene: 10. CDR3 length equals 15 residues.

The chain links TRBV7-2 to TRBJ2-1, with no clear D. This CDR3 comprises 11 residues. CDR1 is SGHTA, CDR2 FQGNSA, per germline. V lost 4 bases, J lost 9 bases, and 7 bases lay in between. The CDR3 DNA reads as TGTGCCAGCAGCTCCCAACTTGAGCAGTTCTTC. Protein sequence: CASSSQLEQFF.

V is TRBV6-5 and J is TRBJ2-3, with a tentative D call TRBD1 (6 bases). The CDR3 extends over 15 amino acids. Trimming left V 6 bases short and J 4 bases short, with 17 bases between. Germline V gene lookup returns CDR1 MNHEY and CDR2 SVGAGI. This chain's CDR3 is CASSPGERSADTQYF. The CDR3 region has the DNA TGTGCCAGCAGCCCAGGGGAACGGAGCGCAGATACGCAGTATTTT.

The rearrangement joins TRBV4-3 to TRBJ1-5; 7 nucleotides align to TRBD1. V lost 5 bases, J lost 2 bases, and 3 bases stayed unmatched. The CDR3 sequence is 14 residues long. The germline V gene encodes CDR1 LGHNA and CDR2 YSLEER. This CDR3 reads CASSTGQGNQPQHF. Here the CDR3 DNA reads TGCGCCAGCAGCACCGGACAGGGCAATCAGCCCCAGCATTTT.

DNA of the CDR3: TGTGCCAGCAGCCGGACGACAGGGACTAATGAAAAACTGTTTTTT. It yields the protein CASSRTTGTNEKLFF. The rearrangement joins TRBV7-9 to TRBJ1-4; TRBD1 agrees at 7 bases. V lost 5 bases, J lost 2 bases, and 5 bases stayed unmatched. CDR3 size: 15 residues. CDR1 and CDR2 (germline): SEHNR, FQNEAQ (reference sequence).

This clone was seen once. CDR3 sequence (DNA): TGCAGCGCGATGACTAGCGGGGGGTCCCCAGATACGCAGTATTTT. This sequence encodes CSAMTSGGSPDTQYF. The chain employs TRBV29-1 and TRBJ2-3; 13 bases match TRBD2. This CDR3 region has 15 residues. Per the germline V gene, CDR1 is SQVTM and CDR2 is ANQGSEA. J gave up 4 bases and V 7 bases, and 8 bases lay outside the gene matches.

This clone occurred once. The CDR3 loop is CASSWGVAEKLFF. The CDR3 DNA reads TGTGCCAGTTCTTGGGGGGTCGCCGAAAAACTGTTTTTT. J is TRBJ1-4 and V is TRBV6-5, with TRBD1 as a possible D gene (5 bases). V was trimmed by 9 bases and J by 8 bases, leaving 16 bases between them. The CDR3 is 13 amino acids. Germline values: CDR1 MNHEY, CDR2 SVGAGI.

J is TRBJ1-2 and V is TRBV25-1; D gene ambiguous. The length of the CDR3 is 13 residues. The V end was cut by 4 bases, the J end by 0 bases, with 6 bases between. The germline gives CDR1 MGHDK, CDR2 SYGVNS. CDR3 loop: CASSARTNYGYTF. As DNA, the CDR3 is TGTGCCAGCAGTGCCAGGACTAACTATGGCTACACCTTC.

CDR3 protein: CASSPGTSQTYNEQFF. The CDR3 nucleotides are TGTGCCAGCAGTCCTGGGACTAGCCAAACCTACAATGAGCAGTTCTTC. The V gene is TRBV6-6, the J gene TRBJ2-1, with TRBD2 matching 9 bases. Trimming cost V 5 bases and J 2 bases; bases outside gene matches: 7. The CDR3 sequence is 16 residues long. CDR1 and CDR2 (germline): MNHNY, SVGAGI (reference sequence).

This chain links TRBV7-9 with TRBJ1-5; D is possibly TRBD1 (6 bases). CDR3 size: 14 residues. The germline V and J ends were trimmed by 3 bases and 4 bases, with 10 bases remaining between them. CDR1 and CDR2 (germline): SEHNR, FQNEAQ (reference sequence). This CDR3 reads CASSLGQGNQPQHF. The DNA of the CDR3 is TGTGCCAGCAGCTTGGGTCAGGGGAATCAGCCCCAGCATTTT.

This chain connects TRBV19 to TRBJ2-1, with TRBD2 matching over 8 bases. V dropped 7 bases and J dropped 0; count of bases not matched to a gene: 5. There are 15 residues in the CDR3. CDR1 is LNHDA and CDR2 is SQIVND in the germline V gene (reference sequence). The CDR3 region has the DNA TGTGCCAGTACCGATAGCGGGAACTCCTACAATGAGCAGTTCTTC. Translating it yields CASTDSGNSYNEQFF. Using reference TRBV19 and TRBJ2-1 for the parts outside the CDR3, the full variable domain is DGGITQSPKYLFRKEGQNVTLSCEQNLNHDAMYWYRQDPGQGLRLIYYSQIVNDFQKGDIAEGYSVSREKKESFPLTVTSAQKNPTAFYLCASTDSGNSYNEQFFGPGTRLTVL.